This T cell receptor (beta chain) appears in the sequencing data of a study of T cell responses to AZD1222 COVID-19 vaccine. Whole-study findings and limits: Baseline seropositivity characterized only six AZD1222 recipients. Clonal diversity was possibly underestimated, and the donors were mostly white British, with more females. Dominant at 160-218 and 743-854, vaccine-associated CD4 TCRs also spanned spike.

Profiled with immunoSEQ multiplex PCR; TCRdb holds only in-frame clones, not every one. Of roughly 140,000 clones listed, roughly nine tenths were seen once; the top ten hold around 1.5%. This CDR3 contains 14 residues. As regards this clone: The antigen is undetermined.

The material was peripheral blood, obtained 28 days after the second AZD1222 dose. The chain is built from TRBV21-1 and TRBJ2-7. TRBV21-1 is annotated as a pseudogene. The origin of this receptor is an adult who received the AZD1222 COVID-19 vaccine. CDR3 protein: CASSTRGRVSEQYF. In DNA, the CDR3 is TGTGCCAGCAGCACGAGGGGTAGGGTCTCCGAGCAGTACTTC.